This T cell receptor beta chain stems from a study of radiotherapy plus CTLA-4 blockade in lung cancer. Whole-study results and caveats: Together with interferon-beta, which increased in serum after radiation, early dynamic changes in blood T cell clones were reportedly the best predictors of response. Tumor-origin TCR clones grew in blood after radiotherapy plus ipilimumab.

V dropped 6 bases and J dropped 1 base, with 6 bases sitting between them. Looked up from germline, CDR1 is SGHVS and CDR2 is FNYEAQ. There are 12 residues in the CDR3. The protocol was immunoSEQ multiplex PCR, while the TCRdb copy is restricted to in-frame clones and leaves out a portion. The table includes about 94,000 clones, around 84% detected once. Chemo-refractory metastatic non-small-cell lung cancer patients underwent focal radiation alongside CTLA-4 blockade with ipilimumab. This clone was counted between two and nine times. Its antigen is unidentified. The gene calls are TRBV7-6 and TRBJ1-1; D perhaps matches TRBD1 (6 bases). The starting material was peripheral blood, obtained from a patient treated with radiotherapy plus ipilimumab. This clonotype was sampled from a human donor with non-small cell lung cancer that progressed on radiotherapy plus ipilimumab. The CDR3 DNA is TGTGCCAGCAGGACAGGGAACACTGAAGCTTTCTTT. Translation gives CASRTGNTEAFF.